Presented here are 30 T cell receptor beta chains from one specimen sequenced in a study of molecular identifiers for immune sequencing clone quantification. A single record per CDR3 protein comes from TCRdb applying MiXCR to the PCR reads. The sample records fewer than 45,000 distinct CDR3 sequences, around 18% being singletons. Sequencing input: naive CD8+ T cells from blood, with Jurkat cell RNA spiked in. Stated subset: FACS-sorted CD8+CD4-CCR7+CD45RA+ naive T cells. The receptors shown here come from a human donor in good health. Some libraries in this study had Jurkat cell RNA spiked in.

The rearrangement uses TRBV4-2 and TRBJ2-1, with 8 bases matching TRBD2. The germline gives CDR1 LGHNA, CDR2 YNFKEQ. V was clipped by 2 bases and J by 9 bases; unmatched bases: 9. This CDR3 region has 15 residues. DNA for the CDR3: TGTGCCAGCAGCCAACAAGCGGGAGCGGTTGGTGAGCAGTTCTTC. This codes for CASSQQAGAVGEQFF.

The table lists this clonotype with many counts. The chain recombines TRBV7-9 with TRBJ2-2; perhaps TRBD1 as D (6 bases). Between the trimmed V and J ends, which lost 3 bases and 5 bases, there was a span of 13 bases. Germline V CDR1 and CDR2: SEHNR, FQNEAQ (reference sequence). The CDR3 runs to 15 residues. The CDR3 DNA reads as TGTGCCAGCAGCTTTTTGGCTCAGGGGACCGGGGAGCTGTTTTTT. It translates to CASSFLAQGTGELFF. Looking up the rest from reference TRBV7-9 and TRBJ2-2 gives the full variable domain: DTGVSQNPRHKITKRGQNVTFRCDPISEHNRLYWYRQTLGQGPEFLTYFQNEAQLEKSRLLSDRFSAERPKGSFSTLEIQRTEQGDSAMYLCASSFLAQGTGELFFGEGSRLTVL.

There are many counts of this clonotype. This rearrangement joins TRBV2 to TRBJ2-3; D gene unclear. This CDR3 contains 13 residues. Trimming left V 7 bases short and J 0 bases short, with 8 bases between. Germline V gives CDR1 SNHLY, CDR2 FYNNEI. The CDR3 DNA reads TGTGCCAGCACGGGCGCGAGCACAGATACGCAGTATTTT. It encodes CASTGASTDTQYF.

The DNA for the CDR3 is TGCGCCAGCAGCTTGGCCGAGGCGGGAGTGTCCTACGAGCAGTACTTC. Amino acid sequence: CASSLAEAGVSYEQYF. The J gene is TRBJ2-7, the V gene TRBV5-1; 7 bases match TRBD2. J gave up 1 base and V 0 bases, and 7 bases lay outside the gene matches. Per germline, CDR1 SGHRS and CDR2 YFSETQ. There are 16 residues in the CDR3.

This clonotype was recorded at least ten times. The chain links TRBV18 to TRBJ1-1; possibly TRBD1 for D (5 bases). Germline-derived CDR1 and CDR2 are KGHSH and LQKENI. V was shortened by 8 bases and J by 0 bases, with 16 bases between the two germline ends. The CDR3 spans 15 residues. CDR3 DNA sequence: TGTGCCAGCGGATCCGGGACTGGGATGAACACTGAAGCTTTCTTT. Its protein is CASGSGTGMNTEAFF.

This chain joins TRBV4-2 and TRBJ1-1; unclear D gene. V was shortened by 0 bases and J by 3 bases, with 8 bases between the two germline ends. The CDR3 totals 14 residues. CDR1 is LGHNA, CDR2 YNFKEQ, per germline. CDR3 sequence: CASSQDRWDTEAFF. As DNA, the CDR3 is TGTGCCAGCAGCCAAGACCGGTGGGACACTGAAGCTTTCTTT.

The sample holds many counts of this clonotype. V and J are TRBV13 and TRBJ2-3; D unclear. The CDR3 consists of 12 residues. The germline V and J ends were trimmed by 5 bases and 2 bases, with 5 bases remaining between them. Germline V gene sequence: CDR1 PRHDT, CDR2 FYEKMQ (reference sequence). The CDR3 region is CASSPITDTQYF. For the CDR3, the DNA is TGTGCCAGCAGCCCAATCACAGATACGCAGTATTTT.

The chain uses TRBV15 and TRBJ2-1; D gene unclear. V was clipped by 5 bases and J by 7 bases, with 9 bases between them. This CDR3 region has 12 residues. Germline CDR1 LNHNV, CDR2 YYDKDF (reference sequence). The CDR3 region has the DNA TGTGCCACCAGCGGCGTATGGAATGAGCAGTTCTTC. Its protein is CATSGVWNEQFF.

This clonotype was observed a few times. V usage is TRBV3-1 and J usage is TRBJ2-3; a weak D match, TRBD2 (6 bases). CDR3 size: 17 residues. Trimming removed 0 bases from V and 0 bases from J, with 13 bases in between. The germline CDR1 and CDR2 sequences are LGHDT and YNNKEL (reference sequence). The CDR3 protein is CASSQEWGDPSTDTQYF. In DNA, the CDR3 is TGTGCCAGCAGCCAAGAATGGGGGGATCCTAGCACAGATACGCAGTATTTT.

Details on this clonotype: This sequence may be a read error, since a much larger clone differs from it by one base. The V and J genes are TRBV20-1 and TRBJ2-1, with 9 positions matching TRBD2. Germline loops: CDR1 DFQATT, CDR2 SNEGSKA (reference sequence). This CDR3 spans 14 amino acids. The trim removed 4 bases at V and 7 bases at J, leaving 8 bases unmatched. The CDR3 loop is CSATGTSRENEQFF. The DNA of the CDR3 is TGCAGTGCTACGGGGACTAGCAGGGAGAATGAGCAGTTCTTC.

This clonotype was found many times. The chain joins TRBV4-3 to TRBJ1-4, with D maybe TRBD1 (5 bases). The CDR3 runs to 16 residues. Trimming pared 1 base from V and 5 bases from J, leaving 14 bases between. Germline V CDR1 and CDR2: LGHNA, YSLEER. The CDR3, as DNA: TGCGCCAGCAGCCAAGGGGATGGGGCAGTGAATGAAAAACTGTTTTTT. Translated: CASSQGDGAVNEKLFF.

This clonotype was seen once. A much larger clone differs by one base, so this may be a read error. The chain links TRBV27 to TRBJ2-1, with 8 nucleotides matching TRBD2. V trimming: 5 bases; J trimming: 6 bases; junction bases outside the gene matches: 6. The CDR3 length is 14 residues. Germline V lookup: CDR1 MNHEY, CDR2 SMNVEV (reference sequence). The CDR3 spells CASSGWTSLNEQFF. The CDR3 nucleotides read TGTGCCAGCAGTGGCTGGACTAGCCTCAATGAGCAGTTCTTC.

This clonotype appeared many times. The V gene is TRBV20-1, the J gene TRBJ2-7; D is perhaps TRBD2 (6 bases). Germline V gives CDR1 DFQATT, CDR2 SNEGSKA (reference sequence). There are 10 residues in the CDR3. Trimming removed 3 bases from V and 7 bases from J, with 7 bases in between. The CDR3 reads CSASAGEQYF. The DNA of the CDR3 is TGCAGTGCTAGTGCGGGAGAGCAGTACTTC.

There are many counts of this clonotype. This chain connects TRBV4-3 to TRBJ2-1; no clear D. The V end lost 1 base, the J end lost 7 bases, and 11 bases lay between the germline ends. The CDR3 is 14 residues long. Germline V CDR1 and CDR2: LGHNA, YSLEER. The CDR3 reads CASSQARISNEQFF. The CDR3 bases are TGCGCCAGCAGCCAAGCCCGGATATCAAATGAGCAGTTCTTC.

The chain is built from TRBV11-2 and TRBJ2-1; D remains ambiguous. Germline-derived CDR1 and CDR2 are SGHAT and FQNNGV. V lost 1 base and J 7 bases, leaving 14 bases between the germline ends. There are 15 residues in the CDR3. CDR3 sequence (DNA): TGTGCCAGCAGCTTAGGGTTCTCCACAGTGAATGAGCAGTTCTTC. Amino acids: CASSLGFSTVNEQFF.

The sample holds many counts of this clonotype. An end of the junction does not agree with germline; a read error may underlie this. The genes are TRBV11-2 and TRBJ2-3; 9 nucleotides align to TRBD1. Germline V gene data show CDR1 as SGHAT and CDR2 as FQNNGV. The CDR3 is 13 amino acids. CDR3 sequence: CASSLGQGDSQYF. In DNA, the CDR3 is TGTGCCAGCAGCTTGGGACAGGGAGATTCGCAGTATTTT.

This clonotype showed up many times. This sequence joins TRBV24-1 and TRBJ2-7; D is possibly TRBD1 (5 bases). Trimming took off 0 bases at V and 3 bases at J, with 5 bases between the two ends. This CDR3 comprises 13 residues. The V gene's germline CDR1 is KGHDR and CDR2 SFDVKD. CDR3 region: CATSDLTGYEQYF. The CDR3 DNA reads TGTGCCACCAGTGATTTGACAGGCTACGAGCAGTACTTC.

The gene calls are TRBV7-9 and TRBJ2-1; D uncertain. CDR3 size: 12 residues. V gave up 5 bases and J gave up 9 bases, with 11 bases separating them. From germline, CDR1 is SEHNR and CDR2 FQNEAQ (reference sequence). The CDR3: CASSPQLGEQFF. The CDR3 bases are TGTGCCAGCAGCCCCCAGCTCGGTGAGCAGTTCTTC. Full variable domain (outside the CDR3, taken from reference TRBV7-9 and TRBJ2-1): DTGVSQNPRHKITKRGQNVTFRCDPISEHNRLYWYRQTLGQGPEFLTYFQNEAQLEKSRLLSDRFSAERPKGSFSTLEIQRTEQGDSAMYLCASSPQLGEQFFGPGTRLTVL.

There are a few counts of this clonotype. The chain employs TRBV4-1 and TRBJ2-7; 7 bases fit TRBD1. The trim removed 1 base at V and 6 bases at J, leaving 15 bases unmatched. The CDR3 runs 17 residues. Germline V CDR1 and CDR2: MGHRA, YSYEKL. CDR3 DNA sequence: TGCGCCAGCAGCCAAGCTACGAGGGGGCTGCCCGGGGTCGAGCAGTACTTC. This codes for CASSQATRGLPGVEQYF.

V and J are TRBV18 and TRBJ2-3; D unclear. V was shortened by 2 bases and J by 4 bases, with 13 bases between the two germline ends. Germline loops: CDR1 KGHSH, CDR2 LQKENI. The CDR3 is 15 amino acids. In nucleotides, the CDR3 is TGTGCCAGCTCACCAATCGTCCACGGGCCAGATACGCAGTATTTT. Protein product: CASSPIVHGPDTQYF.

This clonotype was observed at least ten times. This chain uses TRBV7-2 with TRBJ2-3; unclear D gene. The CDR3 spans 11 residues. Germline CDR1 reads SGHTA; CDR2 reads FQGNSA. The germline V and J ends were trimmed by 8 bases and 8 bases, with 11 bases remaining between them. The CDR3 loop reads CASRGVGTQYF. CDR3 DNA: TGTGCCAGCCGAGGAGTGGGTACGCAGTATTTT.

There are many counts of this clonotype. This sequence joins TRBV7-9 and TRBJ1-1, with D possibly being TRBD1 (5 bases). V was pared by 5 bases and J by 5 bases, with 18 bases between. The CDR3 has 15 amino acids. Germline V lookup: CDR1 SEHNR, CDR2 FQNEAQ (reference sequence). In nucleotides, the CDR3 is TGTGCCAGCAGCCCGACCACAGGCCTGGAGACTGAAGCTTTCTTT. Amino acid sequence: CASSPTTGLETEAFF.

V is TRBV9 and J is TRBJ2-2; D is undetermined. The CDR3 extends over 12 amino acids. Looked up from germline, CDR1 is SGDLS and CDR2 is YYNGEE. The V and J ends lost 1 base and 8 bases respectively, with 6 bases between them. CDR3 in DNA: TGTGCCAGCAGCGTAAACGCGGGGGAGCTGTTTTTT. Its protein is CASSVNAGELFF.

Notes on this clonotype: A much larger clone sits a single nucleotide away, making a read error possible. The CDR3 protein is CASGHRDLGYNEQFF. CDR3 nucleotides: TGTGCCAGCGGACACAGGGACTTGGGATACAATGAGCAGTTCTTC. This chain uses TRBV12-3 or TRBV12-4 with TRBJ2-1, with D possibly being TRBD1 or TRBD2 (6 bases each). The V end was cut by 8 bases, the J end by 4 bases, with 18 bases between. The CDR3 length is 15 residues.

This clonotype showed up many times. J is TRBJ2-7 and V is TRBV10-2; 10 bases line up with TRBD2. CDR3 size: 14 residues. In germline, CDR1 is WSHSY, CDR2 SAAADI. The junction had 4 bases not matched to a gene; V was cut back by 6 bases and J by 2 bases. The CDR3 DNA sequence: TGCGCCAGCAGACTAGCGGGACTAACCTACGAGCAGTACTTC. The encoded protein is CASRLAGLTYEQYF.

The table lists this clonotype with many counts. This rearrangement joins TRBV7-2 to TRBJ2-5; TRBD2 matches 15 bases. Germline V gene data show CDR1 as SGHTA and CDR2 as FQGNSA. The CDR3 spans 21 residues. The V segment lost 0 bases and the J segment 4 bases; nucleotides outside the gene matches: 15. CDR3 coding DNA: TGTGCCAGCAGCTTAGCGGTCTTGGGACTAGCGGGAGGCCCGGGCATAGAGACCCAGTACTTC. This codes for CASSLAVLGLAGGPGIETQYF.

In its sample, this clonotype was seen many times. The chain couples TRBV2 to TRBJ2-2, with 8 bases identical to TRBD1. The CDR3 is 15 amino acids. With V trimmed by 6 bases and J by 9 bases, 12 bases remained unmatched. Germline CDR1 SNHLY, CDR2 FYNNEI. The CDR3 nucleotides are TGTGCCAGCAGCCTAGACAGGGGCAGCGCCCGGGAGCTGTTTTTT. Translating gives CASSLDRGSARELFF.

This clonotype occurred many times. The V call is TRBV29-1, the J call TRBJ2-2; D possibly corresponds to TRBD2 (6 bases). Trimming took off 8 bases at V and 1 base at J, with 11 bases between the two ends. Germline V gives CDR1 SQVTM, CDR2 ANQGSEA. CDR3 length equals 13 residues. Here the CDR3 reads CSHIAENTGELFF. The CDR3 region has the DNA TGCAGCCACATAGCGGAGAACACCGGGGAGCTGTTTTTT.

Ten or more counts support this clonotype. The chain carries TRBV9 and TRBJ2-1; 7 bases agree with TRBD2. The germline CDR1 and CDR2 sequences are SGDLS and YYNGEE. Losses at the gene ends were 0 bases for V and 5 bases for J; bases not matched to a gene: 5. CDR3 length: 15 residues. The CDR3 coding sequence is TGTGCCAGCAGCGTAGTTGGGGGGGGGGACAATGAGCAGTTCTTC. Translated: CASSVVGGGDNEQFF.

There are many counts of this clonotype. CDR3 DNA: TGCGCCAGCAGCCAAGACGGACAGAGGTTTAGCAATCAGCCCCAGCATTTT. It encodes CASSQDGQRFSNQPQHF. The rearrangement joins TRBV4-1 to TRBJ1-5, with D possibly matching TRBD1 (6 bases). V lost 0 bases and J lost 0, with 12 bases in between. Germline V CDR1 and CDR2: MGHRA, YSYEKL. The CDR3 sequence is 17 residues long.